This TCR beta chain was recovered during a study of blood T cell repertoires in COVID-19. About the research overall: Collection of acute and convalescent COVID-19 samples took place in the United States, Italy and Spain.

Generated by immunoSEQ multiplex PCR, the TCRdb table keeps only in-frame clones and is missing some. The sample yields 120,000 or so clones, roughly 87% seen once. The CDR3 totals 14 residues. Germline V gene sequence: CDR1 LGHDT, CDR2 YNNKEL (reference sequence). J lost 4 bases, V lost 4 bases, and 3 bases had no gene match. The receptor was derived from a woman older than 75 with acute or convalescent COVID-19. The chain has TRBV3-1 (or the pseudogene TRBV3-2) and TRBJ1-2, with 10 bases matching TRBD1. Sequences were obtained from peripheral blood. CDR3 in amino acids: CASSRGDRGYGYTF. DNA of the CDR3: TGTGCCAGCAGCCGCGGGGACAGGGGCTATGGCTACACCTTC.